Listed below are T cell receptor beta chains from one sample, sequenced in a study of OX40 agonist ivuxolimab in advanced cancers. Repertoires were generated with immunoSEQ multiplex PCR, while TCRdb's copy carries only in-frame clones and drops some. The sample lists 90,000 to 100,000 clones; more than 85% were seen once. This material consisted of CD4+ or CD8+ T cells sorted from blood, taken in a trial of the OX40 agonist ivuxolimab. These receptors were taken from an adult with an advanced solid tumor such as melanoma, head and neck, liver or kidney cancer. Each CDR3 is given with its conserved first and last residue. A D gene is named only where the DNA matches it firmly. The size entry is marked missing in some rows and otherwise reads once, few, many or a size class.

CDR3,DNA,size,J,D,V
CASSLMGENTIYF,TGTGCCAGCAGCTTAATGGGAGAAAACACCATATATTTT,-,TRBJ1-3,-,TRBV11-2
CASSLSGPYNEQFF,TGTGCCAGCAGCCTTAGCGGTCCCTACAATGAGCAGTTCTTC,-,TRBJ2-1,-,TRBV14
CATAGRDDYGYTF,TGTGCCACAGCAGGGAGGGACGACTATGGCTACACCTTC,-,TRBJ1-2,-,TRBV6-1
CASSRTGQVTGNTIYF,TGCGCCAGCAGCCGGACAGGGCAGGTCACTGGAAACACCATATATTTT,-,TRBJ1-3,TRBD1,TRBV10-2
CASRPLEKGATGELFF,TGCGCCAGCCGCCCCCTGGAGAAGGGGGCCACCGGGGAGCTGTTTTTT,-,TRBJ2-2,TRBD1,TRBV5-1
CASSEGGQGYGDNGYTF,TGTGCCAGCAGTGAAGGTGGACAGGGATATGGTGATAATGGCTACACCTTC,-,TRBJ1-2,TRBD1,TRBV6-1
CASSESYSGQETQYF,TGTGCCAGCAGTGAATCATATAGCGGGCAAGAGACCCAGTACTTC,-,TRBJ2-5,TRBD2,TRBV2
CASSFWGPGASGQNEQFF,TGCGCCAGCAGCTTCTGGGGGCCTGGGGCTAGCGGACAGAATGAGCAGTTCTTC,-,TRBJ2-1,-,TRBV5-1
CASSLGRYNEQFF,TGTGCCAGCAGTTTAGGACGCTACAATGAGCAGTTCTTC,-,TRBJ2-1,-,TRBV7-2
CASFAGQGAYNEQFF,TGCGCCAGCTTTGCAGGACAGGGAGCCTACAATGAGCAGTTCTTC,once,TRBJ2-1,TRBD1,TRBV5-1
CASSQNSGGLPSKQYF,TGCGCCAGCAGCCAAAATTCCGGGGGGCTTCCTTCTAAGCAGTACTTC,-,TRBJ2-7,-,TRBV4-1
CAWSVRVGGKLFF,TGTGCCTGGAGTGTACGGGTCGGAGGAAAACTGTTTTTT,few,TRBJ1-4,-,TRBV30
CASSFSGTEFPFF,TGTGCCAGCAGCTTCTCCGGGACAGAATTTCCTTTCTTT,-,TRBJ1-1,TRBD1,TRBV11-3
CASSLSSGDTQYF,TGTGCCAGCAGCTTATCATCGGGAGATACGCAGTATTTT,-,TRBJ2-3,-,TRBV7-9
CAAGTDTGELFF,TGTGCCGCCGGGACAGACACCGGGGAGCTGTTTTTT,-,TRBJ2-2,TRBD1,TRBV7-9
CASSLLVVHNEQFF,TGTGCCAGCAGCTTACTAGTGGTCCACAATGAGCAGTTCTTC,-,TRBJ2-1,-,TRBV11-1
CASSSGTVRTGELFF,TGTGCCAGCAGCTCCGGGACAGTTAGGACCGGGGAGCTGTTTTTT,-,TRBJ2-2,TRBD1,TRBV5-4
CASSTSYPPHEQYF,TGTGCCAGCAGCACAAGTTACCCTCCCCACGAGCAGTACTTC,-,TRBJ2-7,-,TRBV7-6
CASRLSYNEQFF,TGTGCCAGCAGACTCTCCTACAATGAGCAGTTCTTC,-,TRBJ2-1,-,TRBV6-1
CASRKQGTTEAFF,TGTGCCAGCAGGAAACAGGGGACCACTGAAGCTTTCTTT,-,TRBJ1-1,TRBD1,TRBV5-4
CASSPASGSYEQYF,TGTGCCAGCAGCCCAGCTAGCGGGAGCTACGAGCAGTACTTC,-,TRBJ2-7,TRBD2,TRBV6-5
CASSEGTSGPQETQYF,TGTGCCAGCAGTGAGGGGACTAGCGGGCCCCAAGAGACCCAGTACTTC,once,TRBJ2-5,TRBD2,TRBV2
CASSRTGDTEAFF,TGTGCCAGCTCACGGACAGGGGACACTGAAGCTTTCTTT,-,TRBJ1-1,TRBD1,TRBV6-1
CASRAGGPGELFF,TGTGCCAGCAGGGCGGGAGGGCCCGGGGAGCTGTTTTTT,-,TRBJ2-2,TRBD2,TRBV2
CASSEENSRQGKLFF,TGTGCCAGCAGTGAAGAGAACAGTCGGCAGGGAAAACTGTTTTTT,-,TRBJ1-4,-,TRBV6-1
CATKGGTGYNEQFF,TGTGCCACCAAAGGTGGTACCGGGTACAATGAGCAGTTCTTC,-,TRBJ2-1,-,TRBV27
CASSDGLAGGWGTDTQYF,TGCGCCAGCAGCGACGGACTAGCGGGAGGGTGGGGCACAGATACGCAGTATTTT,-,TRBJ2-3,TRBD2,TRBV5-1
CASSLFYEQYF,TGTGCCAGCAGCTTATTCTACGAGCAGTACTTC,-,TRBJ2-7,-,TRBV7-9
CASRRDRGLTEAFF,TGTGCTTCCCGCCGGGACAGGGGACTAACTGAAGCTTTCTTT,-,TRBJ1-1,TRBD1,TRBV19
CASSENSYEQYF,TGTGCCAGTAGTGAGAACTCCTACGAGCAGTACTTC,-,TRBJ2-7,-,TRBV19
CASRRQGARDTQYF,TGTGCCAGCAGGAGGCAGGGGGCGAGAGATACGCAGTATTTT,-,TRBJ2-3,TRBD1,TRBV6-6
CASSQSWGGNTIYF,TGTGCCAGCAGCCAGTCCTGGGGAGGAAACACCATATATTTT,-,TRBJ1-3,-,TRBV7-2
CASSQFQGPQHF,TGCGCCAGCAGCCAATTTCAAGGGCCCCAGCATTTT,-,TRBJ1-5,-,TRBV4-1
CASSPYTTNYGYTF,TGTGCCAGCAGCCCCTACACCACAAACTATGGCTACACCTTC,-,TRBJ1-2,-,TRBV7-9
CASSLGLAGGEQYF,TGTGCCAGCAGTTTAGGACTAGCGGGAGGGGAGCAGTACTTC,-,TRBJ2-7,TRBD2,TRBV6-6
CASSFGSSGSTDTQYF,TGCGCCAGCAGCTTTGGGTCTAGCGGGAGCACAGATACGCAGTATTTT,-,TRBJ2-3,TRBD2,TRBV5-1
CASSLGGAGSPLHF,TGCGCCAGCAGCTTGGGGGGGGCAGGTTCACCCCTCCACTTT,-,TRBJ1-6,-,TRBV5-1
CASSALENTEAFF,TGTGCCAGCAGCGCTCTGGAGAACACTGAAGCTTTCTTT,-,TRBJ1-1,-,TRBV7-9
CASSVPATGTSGYNEQFF,TGTGCCAGCAGTGTCCCCGCTACCGGGACTAGCGGGTATAATGAGCAGTTCTTC,-,TRBJ2-1,TRBD2,TRBV2
CAWRTQGNNQPQHF,TGTGCCTGGAGGACACAGGGGAACAATCAGCCCCAGCATTTT,-,TRBJ1-5,TRBD1,TRBV30